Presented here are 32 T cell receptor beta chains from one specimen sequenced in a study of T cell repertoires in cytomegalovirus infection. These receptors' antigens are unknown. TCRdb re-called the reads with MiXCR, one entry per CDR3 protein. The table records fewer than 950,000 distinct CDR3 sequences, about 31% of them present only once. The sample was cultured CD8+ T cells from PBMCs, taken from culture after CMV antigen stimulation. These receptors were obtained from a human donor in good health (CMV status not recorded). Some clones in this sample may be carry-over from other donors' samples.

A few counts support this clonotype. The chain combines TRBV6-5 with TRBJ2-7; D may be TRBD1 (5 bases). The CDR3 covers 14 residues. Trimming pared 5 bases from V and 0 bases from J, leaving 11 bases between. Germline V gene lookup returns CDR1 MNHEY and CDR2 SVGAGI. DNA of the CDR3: TGTGCCAGCAGTGATACAGGTTACTCCTACGAGCAGTACTTC. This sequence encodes CASSDTGYSYEQYF.

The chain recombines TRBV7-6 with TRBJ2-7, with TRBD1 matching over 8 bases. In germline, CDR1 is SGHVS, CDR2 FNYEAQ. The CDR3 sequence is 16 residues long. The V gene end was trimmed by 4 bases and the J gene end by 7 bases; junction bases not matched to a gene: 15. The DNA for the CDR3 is TGTGCCAGCAGCTCCGGACAGGGTAGTTTTTTGGGGGAGCAGTACTTC. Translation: CASSSGQGSFLGEQYF.

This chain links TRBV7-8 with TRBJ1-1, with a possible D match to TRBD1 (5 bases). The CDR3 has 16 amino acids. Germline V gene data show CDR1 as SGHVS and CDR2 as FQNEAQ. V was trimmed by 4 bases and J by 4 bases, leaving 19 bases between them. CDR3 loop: CASSSLGRGEGTEAFF. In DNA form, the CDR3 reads TGTGCCAGCAGCTCCTTGGGTCGGGGCGAGGGCACTGAAGCTTTCTTT.

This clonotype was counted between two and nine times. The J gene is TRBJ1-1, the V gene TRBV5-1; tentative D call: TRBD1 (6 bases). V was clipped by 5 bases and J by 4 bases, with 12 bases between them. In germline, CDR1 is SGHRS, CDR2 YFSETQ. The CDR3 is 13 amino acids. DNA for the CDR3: TGCGCCAGCAGACAGGGTTCCGGCACTGAAGCTTTCTTT. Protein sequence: CASRQGSGTEAFF. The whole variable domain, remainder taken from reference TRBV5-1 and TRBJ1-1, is KAGVTQTPRYLIKTRGQQVTLSCSPISGHRSVSWYQQTPGQGLQFLFEYFSETQRNKGNFPGRFSGRQFSNSRSEMNVSTLELGDSALYLCASRQGSGTEAFFGQGTRLTVV.

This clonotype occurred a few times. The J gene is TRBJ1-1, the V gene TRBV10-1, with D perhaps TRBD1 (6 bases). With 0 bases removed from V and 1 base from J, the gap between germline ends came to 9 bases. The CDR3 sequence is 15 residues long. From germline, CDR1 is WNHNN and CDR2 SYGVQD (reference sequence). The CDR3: CASSESNRENTEAFF. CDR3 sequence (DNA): TGCGCCAGCAGTGAGTCTAACAGGGAGAACACTGAAGCTTTCTTT.

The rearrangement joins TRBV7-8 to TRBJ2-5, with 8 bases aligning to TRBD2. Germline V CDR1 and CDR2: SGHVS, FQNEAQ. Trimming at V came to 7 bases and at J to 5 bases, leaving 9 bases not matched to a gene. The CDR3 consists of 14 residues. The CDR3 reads CASNSGGPGETQYF. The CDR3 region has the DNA TGTGCCAGCAACTCGGGGGGGCCAGGGGAGACCCAGTACTTC. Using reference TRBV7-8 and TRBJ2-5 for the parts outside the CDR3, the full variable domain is GAGVSQSPRYKVAKRGQDVALRCDPISGHVSLFWYQQALGQGPEFLTYFQNEAQLDKSGLPSDRFFAERPEGSVSTLKIQRTQQEDSAVYLCASNSGGPGETQYFGPGTRLLVL.

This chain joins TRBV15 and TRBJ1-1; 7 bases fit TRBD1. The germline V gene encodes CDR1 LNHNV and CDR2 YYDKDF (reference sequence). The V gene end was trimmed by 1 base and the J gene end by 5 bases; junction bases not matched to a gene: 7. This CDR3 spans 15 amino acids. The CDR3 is CATSRVQGVGTEAFF. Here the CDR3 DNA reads TGTGCCACCAGCAGAGTCCAGGGGGTTGGAACTGAAGCTTTCTTT.

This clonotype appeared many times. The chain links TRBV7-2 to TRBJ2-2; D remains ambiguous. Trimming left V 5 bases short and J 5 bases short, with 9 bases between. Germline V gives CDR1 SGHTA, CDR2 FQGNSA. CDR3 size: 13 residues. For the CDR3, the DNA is TGTGCCAGCAGCCCCAAGGGTACCGGGGAGCTGTTTTTT. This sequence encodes CASSPKGTGELFF.

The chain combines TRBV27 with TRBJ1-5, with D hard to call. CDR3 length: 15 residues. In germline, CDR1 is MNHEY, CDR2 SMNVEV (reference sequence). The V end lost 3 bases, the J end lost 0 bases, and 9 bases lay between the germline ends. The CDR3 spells CASSFNKYSNQPQHF. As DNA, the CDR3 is TGTGCCAGCAGTTTCAACAAGTATAGCAATCAGCCCCAGCATTTT.

In DNA, the CDR3 is TGTGCCAGCAGTGAATTAGAGATAGTGAACACTGAAGCTTTCTTT. It codes for CASSELEIVNTEAFF. J is TRBJ1-1 and V is TRBV6-1; D remains ambiguous. This CDR3 contains 15 residues. V dropped 2 bases and J dropped 0 bases, with 10 bases sitting between them. From germline, CDR1 is MNHNS and CDR2 SASEGT.

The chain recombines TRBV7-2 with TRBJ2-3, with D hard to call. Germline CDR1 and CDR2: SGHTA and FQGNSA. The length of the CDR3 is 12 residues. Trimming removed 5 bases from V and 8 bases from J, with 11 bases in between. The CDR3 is CASSPPSATQYF. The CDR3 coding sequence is TGTGCCAGCAGCCCCCCGTCGGCTACGCAGTATTTT.

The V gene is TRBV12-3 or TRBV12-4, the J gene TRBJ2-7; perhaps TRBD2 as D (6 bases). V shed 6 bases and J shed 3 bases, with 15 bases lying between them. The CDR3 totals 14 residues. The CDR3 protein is CASSLEEGIYEQYF. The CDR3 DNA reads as TGTGCCAGCAGCCTGGAGGAGGGTATCTACGAGCAGTACTTC.

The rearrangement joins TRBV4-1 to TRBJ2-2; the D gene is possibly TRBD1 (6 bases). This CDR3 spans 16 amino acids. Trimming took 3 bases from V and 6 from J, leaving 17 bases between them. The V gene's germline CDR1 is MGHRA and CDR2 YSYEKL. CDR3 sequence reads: CASSHLTGPAPGELFF. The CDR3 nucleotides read TGCGCCAGCAGCCATTTGACAGGCCCGGCGCCCGGGGAGCTGTTTTTT.

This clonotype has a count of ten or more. CDR3 residues: CASSFLRQGVGELFF. Written as DNA, the CDR3 is TGTGCCAGCAGCTTCCTCCGACAGGGGGTCGGGGAGCTGTTTTTT. V usage is TRBV7-2 and J usage is TRBJ2-2, with 9 positions matching TRBD1. V was clipped by 3 bases and J by 7 bases; unmatched bases: 6. Germline CDR1 reads SGHTA; CDR2 reads FQGNSA. The CDR3 covers 15 residues. Full variable domain (remainder filled in from reference TRBV7-2 and TRBJ2-2): GAGVSQSPSNKVTEKGKDVELRCDPISGHTALYWYRQSLGQGLEFLIYFQGNSAPDKSGLPSDRFSAERTGGSVSTLTIQRTQQEDSAVYLCASSFLRQGVGELFFGEGSRLTVL.

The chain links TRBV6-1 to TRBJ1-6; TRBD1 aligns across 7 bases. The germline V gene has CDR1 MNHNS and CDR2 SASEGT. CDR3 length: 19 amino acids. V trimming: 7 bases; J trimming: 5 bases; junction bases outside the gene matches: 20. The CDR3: CASTDSVRAGGWHNSPLHF. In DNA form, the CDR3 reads TGTGCCAGCACCGACTCCGTCAGGGCAGGGGGGTGGCATAATTCACCCCTCCACTTT.

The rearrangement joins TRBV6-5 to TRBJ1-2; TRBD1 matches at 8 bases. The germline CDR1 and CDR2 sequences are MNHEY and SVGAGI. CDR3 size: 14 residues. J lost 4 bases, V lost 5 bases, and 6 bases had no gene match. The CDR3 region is CASSGHGQGYGYTF. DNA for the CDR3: TGTGCCAGCAGTGGCCATGGACAGGGCTATGGCTACACCTTC.

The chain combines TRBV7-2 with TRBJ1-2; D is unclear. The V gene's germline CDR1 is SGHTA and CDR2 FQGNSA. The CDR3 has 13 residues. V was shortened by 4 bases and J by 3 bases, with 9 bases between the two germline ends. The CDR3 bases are TGTGCCAGCAGCTATAGCCGGTACTATGGCTACACCTTC. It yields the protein CASSYSRYYGYTF.

CDR3 sequence reads: CASGQQGGTEAFF. CDR3 sequence (DNA): TGTGCCAGCGGGCAACAGGGAGGCACTGAAGCTTTCTTT. The chain carries TRBV6-6 and TRBJ1-1; the D gene is possibly TRBD1 (6 bases). Germline V gene data show CDR1 as MNHNY and CDR2 as SVGAGI (reference sequence). This CDR3 comprises 13 residues. V was trimmed by 8 bases and J by 4 bases, leaving 14 bases between them.

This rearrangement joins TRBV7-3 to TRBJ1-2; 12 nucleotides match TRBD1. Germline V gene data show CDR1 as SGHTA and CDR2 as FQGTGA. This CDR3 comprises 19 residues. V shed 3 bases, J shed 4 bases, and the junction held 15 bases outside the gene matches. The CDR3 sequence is CASSFGNGDRGHYSYGYTF. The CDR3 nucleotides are TGTGCCAGCAGCTTTGGCAATGGGGACAGGGGGCATTACTCCTATGGCTACACCTTC.

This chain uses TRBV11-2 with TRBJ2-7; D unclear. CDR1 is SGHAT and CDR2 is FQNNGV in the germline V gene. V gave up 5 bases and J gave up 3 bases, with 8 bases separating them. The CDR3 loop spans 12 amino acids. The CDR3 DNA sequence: TGTGCCAGCAGCCAACAAGGCTACGAGCAGTACGTC. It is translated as CASSQQGYEQYV.

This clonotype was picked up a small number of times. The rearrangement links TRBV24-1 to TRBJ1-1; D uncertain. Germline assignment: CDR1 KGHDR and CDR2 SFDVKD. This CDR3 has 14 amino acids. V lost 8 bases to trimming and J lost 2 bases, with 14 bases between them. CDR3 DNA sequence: TGTGCCACCAAGGTCAGGCGGAAAAACACTGAAGCTTTCTTT. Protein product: CATKVRRKNTEAFF.

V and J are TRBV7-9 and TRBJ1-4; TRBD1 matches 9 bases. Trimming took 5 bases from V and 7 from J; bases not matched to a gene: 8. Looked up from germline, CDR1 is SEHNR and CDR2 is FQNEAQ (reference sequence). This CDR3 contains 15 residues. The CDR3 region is CASSPGQGGSEKLFF. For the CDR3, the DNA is TGTGCCAGCAGCCCGGGACAGGGAGGATCTGAAAAACTGTTTTTT. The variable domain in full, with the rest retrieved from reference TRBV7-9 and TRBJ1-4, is DTGVSQNPRHKITKRGQNVTFRCDPISEHNRLYWYRQTLGQGPEFLTYFQNEAQLEKSRLLSDRFSAERPKGSFSTLEIQRTEQGDSAMYLCASSPGQGGSEKLFFGSGTQLSVL.

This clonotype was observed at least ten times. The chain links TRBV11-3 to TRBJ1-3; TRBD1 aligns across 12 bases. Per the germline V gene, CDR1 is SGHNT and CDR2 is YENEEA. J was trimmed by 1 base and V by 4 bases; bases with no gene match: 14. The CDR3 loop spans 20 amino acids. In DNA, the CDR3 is TGTGCCAGCAGCTCGTCTACCCCGGGACAGGGGGCATCATCTGGAAACACCATATATTTT. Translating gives CASSSSTPGQGASSGNTIYF.

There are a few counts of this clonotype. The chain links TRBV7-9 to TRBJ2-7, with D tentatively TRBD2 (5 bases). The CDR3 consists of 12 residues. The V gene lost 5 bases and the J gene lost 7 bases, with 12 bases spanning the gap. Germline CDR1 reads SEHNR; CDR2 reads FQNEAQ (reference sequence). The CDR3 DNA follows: TGTGCCAGCAGCACAGCCACGGGAGAGCAGTACGTC. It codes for CASSTATGEQYV.

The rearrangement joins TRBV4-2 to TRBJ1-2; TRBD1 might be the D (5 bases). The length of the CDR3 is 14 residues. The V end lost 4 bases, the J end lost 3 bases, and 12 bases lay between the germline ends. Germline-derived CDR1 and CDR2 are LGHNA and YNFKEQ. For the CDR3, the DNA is TGTGCCAGCAGCCCGCTCGGGGACGACTATGGCTACACCTTC. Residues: CASSPLGDDYGYTF.

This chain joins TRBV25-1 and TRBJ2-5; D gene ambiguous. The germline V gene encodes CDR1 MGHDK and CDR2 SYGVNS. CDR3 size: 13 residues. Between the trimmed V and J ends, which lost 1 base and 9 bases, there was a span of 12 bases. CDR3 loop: CASSESEGSPQYF. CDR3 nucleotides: TGTGCCAGCAGTGAATCGGAAGGCTCCCCCCAGTACTTC.

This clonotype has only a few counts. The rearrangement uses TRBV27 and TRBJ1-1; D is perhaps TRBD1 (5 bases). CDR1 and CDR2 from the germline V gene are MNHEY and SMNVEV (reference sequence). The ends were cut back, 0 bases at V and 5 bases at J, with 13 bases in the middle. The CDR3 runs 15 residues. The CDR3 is CASSLSGQGWTEAFF. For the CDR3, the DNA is TGTGCCAGCAGTTTATCCGGGCAGGGTTGGACTGAAGCTTTCTTT.

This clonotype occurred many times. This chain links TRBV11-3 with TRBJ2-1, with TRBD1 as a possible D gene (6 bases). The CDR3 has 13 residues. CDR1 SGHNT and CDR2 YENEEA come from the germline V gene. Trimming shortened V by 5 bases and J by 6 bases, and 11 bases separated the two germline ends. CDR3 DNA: TGTGCCAGCAGCGAGGACAGTGTCAATGAGCAGTTCTTC. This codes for CASSEDSVNEQFF. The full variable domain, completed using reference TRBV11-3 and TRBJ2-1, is EAGVVQSPRYKIIEKKQPVAFWCNPISGHNTLYWYLQNLGQGPELLIRYENEEAVDDSQLPKDRFSAERLKGVDSTLKIQPAELGDSAVYLCASSEDSVNEQFFGPGTRLTVL.

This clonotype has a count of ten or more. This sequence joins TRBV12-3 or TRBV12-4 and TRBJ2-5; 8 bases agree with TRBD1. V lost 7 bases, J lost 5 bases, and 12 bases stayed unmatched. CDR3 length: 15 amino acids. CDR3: CASTVIGQGEETQYF. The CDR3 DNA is TGTGCCAGCACCGTAATCGGACAGGGTGAGGAGACCCAGTACTTC.

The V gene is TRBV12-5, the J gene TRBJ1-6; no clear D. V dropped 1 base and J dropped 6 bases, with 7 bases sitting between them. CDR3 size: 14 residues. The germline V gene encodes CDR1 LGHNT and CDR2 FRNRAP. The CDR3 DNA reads TGTGCTAGTGGTTTGGGACAACTTAATTCACCCCTCCACTTT. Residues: CASGLGQLNSPLHF.

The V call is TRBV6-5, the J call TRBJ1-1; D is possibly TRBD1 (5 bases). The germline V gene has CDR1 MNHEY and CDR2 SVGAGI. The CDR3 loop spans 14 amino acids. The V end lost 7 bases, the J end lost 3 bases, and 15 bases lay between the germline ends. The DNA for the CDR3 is TGTGCCAGCACTCCCCGGGGGGGGTACACTGAAGCTTTCTTT. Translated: CASTPRGGYTEAFF.

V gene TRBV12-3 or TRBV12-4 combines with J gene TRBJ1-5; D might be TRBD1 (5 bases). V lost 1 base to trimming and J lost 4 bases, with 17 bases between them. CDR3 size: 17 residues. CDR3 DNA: TGTGCCAGCAGTTTAGACTCAAGACAGTATACTAATCAGCCCCAGCATTTT. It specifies CASSLDSRQYTNQPQHF.